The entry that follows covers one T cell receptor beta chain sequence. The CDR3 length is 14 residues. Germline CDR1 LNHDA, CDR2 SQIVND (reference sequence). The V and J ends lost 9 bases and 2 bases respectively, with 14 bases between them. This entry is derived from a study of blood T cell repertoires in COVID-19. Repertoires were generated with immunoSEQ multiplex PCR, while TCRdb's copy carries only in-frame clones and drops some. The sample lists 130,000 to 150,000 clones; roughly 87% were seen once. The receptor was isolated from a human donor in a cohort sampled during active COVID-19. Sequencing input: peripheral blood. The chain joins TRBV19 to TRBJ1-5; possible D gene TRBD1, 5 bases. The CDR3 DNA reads TGTGCCAGCCGGGGGGACCGGGGCAATCAGCCCCAGCATTTT. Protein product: CASRGDRGNQPQHF.